The clone carrying this T cell receptor beta chain was picked up a small number of times. Its antigen is as yet unknown. The data derive from a study of cytomegalovirus exposure and HLA in healthy donors. This CDR3 comprises 14 residues. In germline, CDR1 is KGHSH, CDR2 LQKENI. Trimming cost V 3 bases and J 4 bases, with 9 bases left between them. Study-wide findings and caveats: Available immune exposure information covered CMV serostatus only.

Researchers ran the PCR with 60 Vbeta and 13 Jbeta primers. Some clones are missing from TCRdb's copy, which holds only in-frame ones; the method was immunoSEQ multiplex PCR. The data hold over 130,000 clones, with about 80% observed a single time. This clonotype was sampled from a woman in her 40s in good health and CMV-seropositive. Material for sequencing was PBMCs. V and J are TRBV18 and TRBJ1-4; D not resolved. CDR3 residues: CASSPGRDNEKLFF. In DNA form, the CDR3 reads TGTGCCAGCTCACCGGGGAGGGATAATGAAAAACTGTTTTTT.